This paragraph reports one T cell receptor beta chain. What it recognizes is unknown. The data belong to a study of Graves' ophthalmopathy and Graves' hyperthyroidism. Overall study results and limits: Most expanded clonotypes from thyroid (those above 0.001 frequency) were also found in blood. A 13-signature model separated ophthalmopathy from stable hyperthyroidism, reaching less than 90% sensitivity and about 81% specificity cross-validated.

Orbital computed tomography, together with clinical symptoms, serum thyroxine, TRAb and thyroid ultrasound, was used for diagnosis. Out of about 9.6 ml of fresh peripheral blood, PBMCs were obtained. Transcripts of RNA were the source for amplifying TCR beta CDR3 regions. An opening RT-PCR round employed HTBI primers and preceded a second-round multiplex PCR. TCRdb called the multiplex PCR reads again in MiXCR, with one record for every CDR3 protein. The repertoire holds 200,000 to 300,000 distinct CDR3 sequences, with around 45% as singletons. The TCR sequence derives from an adult man with Graves' ophthalmopathy. Sequencing input: peripheral blood.

This chain's CDR3 is CASSYSAGPQETQYF. In nucleotides, the CDR3 is TGTGCCAGCAGCTACTCGGCGGGGCCCCAAGAGACCCAGTACTTC. The gene calls are TRBV9 and TRBJ2-5; maybe TRBD2 (6 bases). The CDR3 spans 15 residues. Germline lookup yields CDR1 SGDLS and CDR2 YYNGEE. V gave up 4 bases and J gave up 1 base, with 14 bases separating them.